Listed here is a single TCR beta chain. The data were taken from a study of blood T cell repertoires in COVID-19. At the level of the study: Whether acute or convalescent, the COVID-19 samples came from the United States, Italy and Spain.

Clones were read by immunoSEQ multiplex PCR, and TCRdb kept only the in-frame ones, dropping some. Counted here are 65,000 to 80,000 clones, 85% to 90% occurring once; the ten biggest clones make up 4.6%. This CDR3 comprises 17 residues. Trimming removed 7 bases from V and 0 bases from J, with 19 bases in between. Germline values: CDR1 MDHEN, CDR2 SYDVKM. Material for sequencing was peripheral blood. This TCR was sampled from a man aged 50 or older with active COVID-19. The chain links TRBV28 to TRBJ1-5, with a tentative D call TRBD1 (6 bases). Here the CDR3 reads CASTFLGGAISNQPQHF. CDR3 sequence (DNA): TGTGCCAGCACTTTCCTTGGGGGGGCTATTAGCAATCAGCCCCAGCATTTT.